This T cell receptor beta chain was sequenced in a study of cytomegalovirus exposure and HLA in healthy donors. Across the whole study: An earlier analysis identified 120 million or so unique TCR beta sequences in about 190 million T cells. Findings and caveats of the study: Highest at DRB1 and lowest at HLA-C, TCR association rates differed among HLA loci in a later analysis.

This CDR3 has 17 residues. Germline CDR1 is SGHAT and CDR2 is FQNNGV. V lost 5 bases to trimming and J lost 4 bases; unmatched junction nucleotides: 13. This clone came up once. Its target is unknown. The primer mix had 60 Vbeta and 13 Jbeta primers. Assay used: immunoSEQ multiplex PCR; TCRdb lists only in-frame clones, some missing. The sample lists 200,000 or so clones, 75% to 90% occurring once. Specimen: PBMCs. V is TRBV11-2 and J is TRBJ1-2; the match to TRBD1 covers 10 bases. The source of this sequence is a boy aged 2-9 years in good health and CMV-seronegative. This chain's CDR3 is CASSIQGGTGAIYGYTF. The CDR3, as DNA: TGTGCCAGCAGCATCCAGGGGGGGACAGGGGCCATCTATGGCTACACCTTC.